These 27 T cell receptor beta chains were sequenced from one sample in a study of T cell responses to AZD1222 COVID-19 vaccine. This table comes from immunoSEQ multiplex PCR, and its TCRdb copy is limited to in-frame clones, with some not included. In the table there are about 200,000 clones, approximately 90% of which are singletons. Sequencing was performed on peripheral blood, taken 28 days after the second dose of the MenACWY control vaccine. The receptors originated from an adult who received the MenACWY meningococcal vaccine as a control.

A few counts support this clone. This sequence joins TRBV19 and TRBJ1-6; a possible D gene is TRBD1 (6 bases). This CDR3 comprises 16 residues. Germline loops: CDR1 LNHDA, CDR2 SQIVND (reference sequence). The V and J ends lost 5 bases and 5 bases respectively, with 16 bases between them. This chain's CDR3 is CASSVYRVGNNSPLHF. The DNA of the CDR3 is TGTGCCAGTAGTGTGTACAGGGTAGGAAATAATTCACCCCTCCACTTT. Variable domain in full (rest from reference TRBV19 and TRBJ1-6): DGGITQSPKYLFRKEGQNVTLSCEQNLNHDAMYWYRQDPGQGLRLIYYSQIVNDFQKGDIAEGYSVSREKKESFPLTVTSAQKNPTAFYLCASSVYRVGNNSPLHFGNGTRLTVT.

The table lists this clone with a few counts. The chain couples TRBV7-3 to TRBJ1-6, with 8 positions matching TRBD1. From germline, CDR1 is SGHTA and CDR2 FQGTGA. With 3 bases clipped from V and 10 bases from J, the junction kept 5 bases outside the gene matches. The length of the CDR3 is 14 residues. The CDR3 bases are TGTGCCAGCAGCTTGCGGACAGGGCAGTCACCCCTCCACTTT. Translating gives CASSLRTGQSPLHF.

The chain recombines TRBV5-5 with TRBJ2-3; TRBD1 is a possible D gene (5 bases). This CDR3 has 15 residues. The V end was cut by 0 bases, the J end by 0 bases, with 8 bases between. Germline V lookup: CDR1 SGHKS, CDR2 YYEKEE (reference sequence). Here the CDR3 DNA reads TGTGCCAGCAGCTTGGGACAGCAAAGCACAGATACGCAGTATTTT. Translated: CASSLGQQSTDTQYF.

In regard to this clone: An end of the junction differs from the germline gene, which may be a read error. The chain couples TRBV30 to TRBJ1-4; D is unresolved. The CDR3 extends over 12 amino acids. Germline lookup yields CDR1 GTSNPN and CDR2 SVGIG (reference sequence). The CDR3 loop reads CAWSETGHRSVF. The CDR3 DNA is TGTGCCTGGTCGGAAACGGGCCACCGTTCGGTTTTT. Full variable domain (rest looked up from reference TRBV30 and TRBJ1-4): SQTIHQWPATLVQPVGSPLSLECTVEGTSNPNLYWYRQAAGRGLQLLFYSVGIGQISSEVPQNLSASRPQDRQFILSSKKLLLSDSGFYLCAWSETGHRSVFGSGTQLSVL.

The chain uses TRBV11-2 and TRBJ1-2, with a tentative D call TRBD1 (5 bases). This CDR3 contains 15 residues. Trimming cost V 1 base and J 4 bases, with 13 bases left between them. The germline CDR1 and CDR2 sequences are SGHAT and FQNNGV. The CDR3 loop reads CASSLGSGPTYGYTF. CDR3 in DNA: TGTGCCAGCAGCTTAGGGTCGGGACCTACCTATGGCTACACCTTC.

This sequence joins TRBV10-3 and TRBJ1-2; the match to TRBD1 covers 7 bases. This CDR3 contains 14 residues. J lost 3 bases, V lost 3 bases, and 4 bases had no gene match. Germline-derived CDR1 and CDR2 are ENHRY and SYGVKD. The CDR3 reads CAISDTGEHYGYTF. CDR3 nucleotides: TGTGCCATCAGTGATACAGGGGAACACTATGGCTACACCTTC.

The rearrangement joins TRBV28 to TRBJ2-7, with unresolved D. V lost 1 base to trimming and J lost 3 bases, with 7 bases between them. This CDR3 comprises 13 residues. Germline-derived CDR1 and CDR2 are MDHEN and SYDVKM. The CDR3 region is CASSLLGLYEQYF. In DNA form, the CDR3 reads TGTGCCAGCAGTTTATTAGGGCTCTACGAGCAGTACTTC.

The chain employs TRBV2 and TRBJ1-1, with 7 positions matching TRBD1. The length of the CDR3 is 13 residues. Losses at the gene ends were 8 bases for V and 4 bases for J; bases not matched to a gene: 7. Looked up from germline, CDR1 is SNHLY and CDR2 is FYNNEI. CDR3: CASLGDRATEAFF. CDR3 nucleotides: TGTGCCAGCTTGGGCGACAGGGCCACTGAAGCTTTCTTT.

In its sample, this clone was seen once. The chain uses TRBV7-2 and TRBJ2-7, with a tentative D call TRBD1 (5 bases). The germline V gene has CDR1 SGHTA and CDR2 FQGNSA. The V end lost 5 bases, the J end lost 1 base, and 12 bases lay between the germline ends. There are 14 residues in the CDR3. CDR3 nucleotides: TGTGCCAGCAGCGACGAGACAGATTCCTACGAGCAGTACTTC. Translating gives CASSDETDSYEQYF.

CDR3 region: CASRGQGFSGELFF. The CDR3, as DNA: TGTGCCAGCCGAGGACAGGGGTTTTCCGGGGAGCTGTTTTTT. The rearrangement links TRBV2 to TRBJ2-2; 9 bases are a match to TRBD1. The J segment lost 6 bases and the V segment lost 8 bases, leaving 7 bases of the junction unmatched. The CDR3 loop spans 14 amino acids. Germline V lookup: CDR1 SNHLY, CDR2 FYNNEI.

The chain joins TRBV6-6 to TRBJ2-1; D might be TRBD2 (5 bases). The CDR3 sequence is 16 residues long. Germline V gene sequence: CDR1 MNHNY, CDR2 SVGAGI (reference sequence). V was shortened by 5 bases and J by 12 bases, with 26 bases between the two germline ends. As DNA, the CDR3 is TGTGCCAGCAGTCGAGGGTCGCCCCTAAACATCGCTTTGCAGTTCTTC. Protein: CASSRGSPLNIALQFF.

The CDR3 loop reads CSVTGRVETDTQYF. The CDR3 DNA reads as TGCAGCGTGACCGGCAGGGTTGAGACAGATACGCAGTATTTT. J is TRBJ2-3 and V is TRBV29-1; a possible D gene is TRBD1 (5 bases). Germline CDR1 reads SQVTM; CDR2 reads ANQGSEA. The CDR3 consists of 14 residues. V was cut by 6 bases and J by 3 bases, with 16 bases left in between.

The CDR3 spells CASSRDGYNEQFF. The CDR3 nucleotides read TGTGCCAGCTCACGGGACGGCTACAATGAGCAGTTCTTC. V usage is TRBV18 and J usage is TRBJ2-1; tentatively, D is TRBD1 or TRBD2 (5 bases each). V was cut by 4 bases and J by 3 bases, with 7 bases left in between. This CDR3 region has 13 residues. Looked up from germline, CDR1 is KGHSH and CDR2 is LQKENI. Complete variable domain (other parts from reference TRBV18 and TRBJ2-1): NAGVMQNPRHLVRRRGQEARLRCSPMKGHSHVYWYRQLPEEGLKFMVYLQKENIIDESGMPKERFSAEFPKEGPSILRIQQVVRGDSAAYFCASSRDGYNEQFFGPGTRLTVL.

CDR3 amino acids: CSVELGDPYEQYF. The CDR3 DNA sequence: TGCAGCGTTGAATTGGGAGATCCCTACGAGCAGTACTTC. This chain joins TRBV29-1 and TRBJ2-7, with a tentative D call TRBD2 (5 bases). V gave up 2 bases and J gave up 2 bases, with 10 bases separating them. This CDR3 has 13 residues. Germline CDR1 is SQVTM and CDR2 is ANQGSEA.

This chain joins TRBV2 and TRBJ2-7; weak D call: TRBD1 (5 bases). The CDR3 contains 14 residues. Germline values: CDR1 SNHLY, CDR2 FYNNEI. V lost 8 bases, J lost 9 bases, and 23 bases lay in between. In DNA form, the CDR3 reads TGTGCCAGCTCGAAGGAGCGTCAGGGCGGCGGGCAGTACTTC. Its translation: CASSKERQGGGQYF.

CDR3 amino acids: CAWSKRRGTDTQYF. The CDR3 DNA reads as TGTGCCTGGAGTAAACGGAGGGGAACAGATACGCAGTATTTT. The chain combines TRBV30 with TRBJ2-3, with a tentative D call TRBD2 (6 bases). Trimming removed 2 bases at V and 3 bases at J, with 12 bases between. Germline V gene data show CDR1 as GTSNPN and CDR2 as SVGIG (reference sequence). There are 14 residues in the CDR3.

The chain recombines TRBV5-1 with TRBJ2-7; tentative D call: TRBD1 (5 bases). The V gene lost 0 bases and the J gene lost 2 bases, with 12 bases spanning the gap. CDR1 is SGHRS and CDR2 is YFSETQ in the germline V gene. This CDR3 region has 15 residues. CDR3 nucleotide sequence: TGCGCCAGCAGCTTGGAATCACAGGCTGCCTACGAGCAGTACTTC. It encodes CASSLESQAAYEQYF. Full variable domain (remainder filled in from reference TRBV5-1 and TRBJ2-7): KAGVTQTPRYLIKTRGQQVTLSCSPISGHRSVSWYQQTPGQGLQFLFEYFSETQRNKGNFPGRFSGRQFSNSRSEMNVSTLELGDSALYLCASSLESQAAYEQYFGPGTRLTVT.

This chain joins TRBV7-3 and TRBJ2-3; possibly TRBD1 or TRBD2 for D (5 bases each). Trimming left V 5 bases short and J 9 bases short, with 15 bases between. This CDR3 comprises 13 residues. Germline V gene lookup returns CDR1 SGHTA and CDR2 FQGTGA. CDR3 sequence reads: CASSVDWGGTQYF. DNA of the CDR3: TGTGCCAGCAGCGTCGACTGGGGCGGGACGCAGTATTTT.

The J gene is TRBJ2-3, the V gene TRBV29-1; TRBD2 aligns across 14 bases. Unmatched junction bases numbered 4, after V lost 6 bases and J lost 5 bases. This CDR3 is built from 14 residues. Germline values: CDR1 SQVTM, CDR2 ANQGSEA. The chain's CDR3 is CSVTSGRAGDTQYF. CDR3 nucleotides: TGCAGCGTGACTAGCGGGAGGGCGGGAGATACGCAGTATTTT.

The V call is TRBV19, the J call TRBJ1-4, with D hard to call. V was clipped by 5 bases and J by 8 bases, with 18 bases between them. This CDR3 comprises 15 residues. CDR1 and CDR2 (germline): LNHDA, SQIVND (reference sequence). The CDR3 is CASSVDLGWGEKLFF. CDR3 in DNA: TGTGCCAGTAGTGTCGACCTAGGTTGGGGAGAAAAACTGTTTTTT.

This chain joins TRBV5-1 and TRBJ2-3; TRBD2 aligns across 9 bases. The CDR3 extends over 13 amino acids. Germline trimming cut 7 bases from V and 5 bases from J; bases unmatched to any gene: 5. Germline-derived CDR1 and CDR2 are SGHRS and YFSETQ. CDR3 sequence: CASGSAGGDTQYF. The DNA of the CDR3 is TGCGCCAGCGGTTCAGCGGGAGGAGATACGCAGTATTTT. The variable domain in full, with the rest retrieved from reference TRBV5-1 and TRBJ2-3, is KAGVTQTPRYLIKTRGQQVTLSCSPISGHRSVSWYQQTPGQGLQFLFEYFSETQRNKGNFPGRFSGRQFSNSRSEMNVSTLELGDSALYLCASGSAGGDTQYFGPGTRLTVL.

This chain uses TRBV6-5 with TRBJ2-7; D not resolved. With 6 bases removed from V and 3 bases from J, the gap between germline ends came to 9 bases. Germline assignment: CDR1 MNHEY and CDR2 SVGAGI. The CDR3 loop spans 12 amino acids. The CDR3 DNA follows: TGTGCCAGCAGGTGGCGGCTCTACGAGCAGTACTTC. Its protein product is CASRWRLYEQYF.

This rearrangement joins TRBV27 to TRBJ1-5, with D unclear. The V end lost 0 bases, the J end lost 0 bases, and 12 bases lay between the germline ends. This CDR3 has 17 residues. Germline CDR1 reads MNHEY; CDR2 reads SMNVEV (reference sequence). The DNA for the CDR3 is TGTGCCAGCAGTTTATCGACCCCCCGGGGTAGCAATCAGCCCCAGCATTTT. It is translated as CASSLSTPRGSNQPQHF.

The table lists this clone with a count of one. The chain is built from TRBV6-4 and TRBJ2-3, with TRBD1 matching over 10 bases. Germline CDR1 is MRHNA and CDR2 is SNTAGT. V lost 6 bases and J lost 0; bases outside the gene matches: 3. The CDR3 length is 15 residues. CDR3 amino acids: CASSRDRGSTDTQYF. For the CDR3, the DNA is TGTGCCAGCAGCCGGGACAGGGGAAGCACAGATACGCAGTATTTT.

As DNA, the CDR3 is TGTGCCAGCAGAGAACCGGGACAGGAGAACACTGAAGCTTTCTTT. Protein sequence: CASREPGQENTEAFF. The gene calls are TRBV6-6 and TRBJ1-1; TRBD1 agrees at 8 bases. V shed 6 bases and J 1 base; nucleotides not matched to a gene: 7. The CDR3 is 15 amino acids. In germline, CDR1 is MNHNY, CDR2 SVGAGI (reference sequence).

The CDR3, as DNA: TGTGCCAGCAGTGAGGGACCGGGGGGAGAGACCCAGTACTTC. It codes for CASSEGPGGETQYF. V and J are TRBV6-1 and TRBJ2-5, with 7 positions matching TRBD2. Germline V gene data show CDR1 as MNHNS and CDR2 as SASEGT. Unmatched junction bases numbered 5, after V lost 3 bases and J lost 4 bases. The length of the CDR3 is 14 residues.

The chain combines TRBV7-3 with TRBJ2-2, with D possibly TRBD2 on 6 matching bases. CDR3 length: 14 residues. Germline CDR1 SGHTA, CDR2 FQGTGA. Trimming shortened V by 5 bases and J by 2 bases, and 9 bases separated the two germline ends. CDR3 region: CASSAGLNTGELFF. CDR3 DNA sequence: TGTGCCAGCAGCGCGGGACTCAACACCGGGGAGCTGTTTTTT.